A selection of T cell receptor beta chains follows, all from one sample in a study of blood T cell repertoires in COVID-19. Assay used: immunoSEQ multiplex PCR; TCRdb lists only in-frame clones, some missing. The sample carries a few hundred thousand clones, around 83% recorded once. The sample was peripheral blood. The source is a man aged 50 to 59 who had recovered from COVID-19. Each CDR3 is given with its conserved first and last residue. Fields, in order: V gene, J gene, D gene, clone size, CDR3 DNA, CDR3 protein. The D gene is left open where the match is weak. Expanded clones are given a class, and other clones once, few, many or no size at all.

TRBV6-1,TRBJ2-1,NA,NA,TGTGCCAGCAGTGAAAGGGCAAGTGGGGCTAGGAATGAGCAGTTCTTC,CASSERASGARNEQFF
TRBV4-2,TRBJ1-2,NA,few,TGTGCCAGCAGCCAAGGAGAAAGGCGGGCCTATGGCTACACCTTC,CASSQGERRAYGYTF
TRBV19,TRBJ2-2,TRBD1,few,TGTGCCAGTAAAACAGGGGACGCCGGGGAGCTGTTTTTT,CASKTGDAGELFF
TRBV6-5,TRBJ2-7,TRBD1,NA,TGTGCCAGCAGCTACAGGGGGTTCTCCTACGAGCAGTACTTC,CASSYRGFSYEQYF
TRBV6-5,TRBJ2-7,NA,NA,TGTGCCAGCAGGCGGGTCGCCCCCTACGAGCAGTACTTC,CASRRVAPYEQYF
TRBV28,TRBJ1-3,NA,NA,TGTGCCAGCAGTTTCTCTGTCCCGGGAAACACCATATATTTT,CASSFSVPGNTIYF
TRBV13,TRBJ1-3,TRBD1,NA,TGTGCCAGCAGCTGGAGGGGGCTAGGAGGAAACACCATATATTTT,CASSWRGLGGNTIYF
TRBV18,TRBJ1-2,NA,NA,TGTGCCAGCTCACCACCGGCAGGGTGGGGCTATGGCTACACCTTC,CASSPPAGWGYGYTF
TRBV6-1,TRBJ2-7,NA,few,TGTGCCAGCAGTGATTTCGCTGAGGGCTCCTACGAGCAGTACTTC,CASSDFAEGSYEQYF
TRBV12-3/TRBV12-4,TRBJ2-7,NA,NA,TGTGCCAGCAGTGCCGGGAGAATCTACGAGCAGTACTTC,CASSAGRIYEQYF
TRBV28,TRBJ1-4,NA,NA,TGTGCCAGCAGTTTGGGGGGGTTCATTAATGAAAAACTGTTTTTT,CASSLGGFINEKLFF
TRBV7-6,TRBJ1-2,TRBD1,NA,TGTGCCAGCAGCTTCCCCAAGGCAGGGGGCATCGGGAACTATGGCTACACCTTC,CASSFPKAGGIGNYGYTF
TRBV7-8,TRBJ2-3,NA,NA,TGTGCCAGCAGTTCGCAGACAGATACGCAGTATTTT,CASSSQTDTQYF
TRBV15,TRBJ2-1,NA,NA,TGTGCCACCAGCAGAGATCCAGGAATAGGATACAATGAGCAGTTCTTC,CATSRDPGIGYNEQFF
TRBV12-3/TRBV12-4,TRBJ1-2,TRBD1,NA,TGTGCCATCGACAGGGGTGGCTACACCTTC,CAIDRGGYTF
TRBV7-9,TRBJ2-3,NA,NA,TGTGCCAGCAGCCCAAACCCTCGCGGGAGCACAGATACGCAGTATTTT,CASSPNPRGSTDTQYF
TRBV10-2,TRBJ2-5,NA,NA,TGCGCCAGCAGCAAACTTCCCAGGGCGTACCAAGAGACCCAGTACTTC,CASSKLPRAYQETQYF
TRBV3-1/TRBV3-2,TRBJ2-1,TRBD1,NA,TGTGCCAGCAGCTTGACAGGGGAGCAGTTCTTC,CASSLTGEQFF
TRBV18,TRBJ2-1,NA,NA,TGTGCCAGCTCACCATCTCAGGTGGCCAATGAGCAGTTCTTC,CASSPSQVANEQFF
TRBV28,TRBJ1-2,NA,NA,TGTGCCAGCAGTCTCCTGGGGAGGACCTCTCTAAACTATGGCTACACCTTC,CASSLLGRTSLNYGYTF
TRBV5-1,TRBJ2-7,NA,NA,TGCGCCAGCAGCTTGGGGACTACGACGGGCGAGCAGTACTTC,CASSLGTTTGEQYF
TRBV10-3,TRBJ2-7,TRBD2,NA,TGTGCCATCAGGGGCTCCACTAGCGGGTCCTACGAGCAGTACTTC,CAIRGSTSGSYEQYF
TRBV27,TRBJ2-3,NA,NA,TGTGCCAGCAGTTTAGGCATACCCGATACGCAGTATTTT,CASSLGIPDTQYF
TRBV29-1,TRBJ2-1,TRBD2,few,TGCAGCGTTGAAGATTACCAGGGAGGGAATGAGCAGTTCTTC,CSVEDYQGGNEQFF
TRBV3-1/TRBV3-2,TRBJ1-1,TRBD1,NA,TGTGCCAGCAGCTCGGGCCGGGACAGGGTTTGGACTGAAGCTTTCTTT,CASSSGRDRVWTEAFF
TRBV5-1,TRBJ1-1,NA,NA,TGCGCCAGCAGCTTGGAAAGCAGGGTGAACACTGAAGCTTTCTTT,CASSLESRVNTEAFF
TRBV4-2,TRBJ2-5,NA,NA,TGTGCCAGCAGCCTCCGGGACACTGCCTCGGAGACCCAGTACTTC,CASSLRDTASETQYF
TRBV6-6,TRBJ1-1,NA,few,TGTGCCAGCAGTTACTCGAGTTCTTGGAGTGAAGCTTTCTTT,CASSYSSSWSEAFF
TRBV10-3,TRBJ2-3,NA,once,TGTGCCATCAGTGAGTCGGGGGGGCTTCACACAGATACGCAGTATTTT,CAISESGGLHTDTQYF
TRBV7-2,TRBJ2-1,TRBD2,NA,TGTGCCAGCAGCTATGGACTAGCGGGAGGGAATGAGCAGTTCTTC,CASSYGLAGGNEQFF
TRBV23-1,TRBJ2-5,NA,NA,TGCGCCAGCAGTCAATCGAAGGGGGAAGGCCAAGAGACCCAGTACTTC,CASSQSKGEGQETQYF
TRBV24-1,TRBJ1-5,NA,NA,TGTGCCACCAGTGATTTGACAGGGCCTCCTTGGCCCCAGCATTTT,CATSDLTGPPWPQHF
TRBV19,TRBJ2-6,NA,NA,TGTGCCAGTAGTATGGGTCGGGGAAGGATCCCTGGGGCCAACGTCCTGACTTTC,CASSMGRGRIPGANVLTF
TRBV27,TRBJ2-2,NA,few,TGTGCCAGCAGTTTATGGGGGGGCAATAGCGGGGAGCTGTTTTTT,CASSLWGGNSGELFF
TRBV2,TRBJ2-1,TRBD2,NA,TGTGCCAGCAGCCGACTAGCGGGAGGGGCTGAGCAGTTCTTC,CASSRLAGGAEQFF
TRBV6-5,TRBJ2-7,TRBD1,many,TGTGCCAGCATCCCGGGACAGTGGTCCTACGAGCAGTACTTC,CASIPGQWSYEQYF
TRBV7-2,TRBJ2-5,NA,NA,TGTGCCAGCAGCCCAAAGGGGGACGTAAAAAAGGTAGAGACCCAGTACTTC,CASSPKGDVKKVETQYF
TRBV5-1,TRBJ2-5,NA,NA,TGCGCCAGCAGCTTTGGAGGGTACCAAGAGACCCAGTACTTC,CASSFGGYQETQYF
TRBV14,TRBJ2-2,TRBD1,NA,TGTGCCAGCAGCCTGCGACAGGGGGTCACCGGGGAGCTGTTTTTT,CASSLRQGVTGELFF
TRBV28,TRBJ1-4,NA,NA,TGTGCCAGCAGGGTGGGCGGGAATGAAAAACTGTTTTTT,CASRVGGNEKLFF